Here is one TCR beta chain with its context. This entry comes from a study of blood T cell repertoires in COVID-19. Background on the study: Samples representing acute and convalescent COVID-19 were sourced from the United States, Italy and Spain. PBMCs, B-cell-depleted T cells, or T cells provided the cDNA or gDNA that made up the material.

Two negative PCRs, clearance, or symptom resolution were required of recovered Cohort 3 donors. Original data processing: Amplification from reference gene primers served as the basis for estimated nucleated cell counts. Using immunoSEQ multiplex PCR, the repertoire was profiled, and TCRdb retains in-frame clones only, with some absent. That table is the source of V, J and clone size, and D and trimming were worked out from the DNA. This table holds some 300,000 clones, roughly 88% found once. V shed 3 bases and J 4 bases; nucleotides not matched to a gene: 7. Germline V gene data show CDR1 as SEHNR and CDR2 as FQNEAQ (reference sequence). This CDR3 is built from 15 residues.

The source is a woman aged 25 to 39 who had recovered from COVID-19. The source material was PBMCs or T cells enriched from blood (not recorded which). V and J are TRBV7-9 and TRBJ1-1, with 8 positions matching TRBD1. CDR3 in amino acids: CASSFPGGKSTEAFF. The CDR3 DNA reads as TGTGCCAGCAGCTTCCCAGGGGGCAAGAGCACTGAAGCTTTCTTT.